The 32 T cell receptor beta chains below all came from one sample that was sequenced in a study of blood T cell repertoires in COVID-19. The method was immunoSEQ multiplex PCR; TCRdb's version includes in-frame clones alone and lacks a portion of them. The sample records around 230,000 clones, about nine tenths being singletons. The sequenced sample consisted of peripheral blood. The receptors here all came from a man between 25 and 39 years old who had recovered from COVID-19.

The V call is TRBV7-7, the J call TRBJ2-7, with 8 nucleotides matching TRBD1. CDR1 and CDR2 from the germline V gene are SSHAT and FNYEAQ (reference sequence). The CDR3 totals 15 residues. V was pared by 4 bases and J by 1 base, with 6 bases of the junction left unmatched. CDR3 DNA sequence: TGTGCCAGCAGCTATTCGACAGGGGTTTCCTACGAGCAGTACTTC. Translation gives CASSYSTGVSYEQYF.

V usage is TRBV27 and J usage is TRBJ2-2, with 11 bases identical to TRBD1. The germline CDR1 and CDR2 sequences are MNHEY and SMNVEV (reference sequence). The CDR3 is 17 residues long. The trim removed 8 bases at V and 6 bases at J, leaving 14 bases unmatched. CDR3 sequence reads: CASLRLFGQGAAGELFF. The CDR3 DNA sequence: TGTGCCAGCCTTAGACTATTTGGACAGGGGGCTGCCGGGGAGCTGTTTTTT.

This sequence joins TRBV5-1 and TRBJ2-3; 10 bases are a match to TRBD1. The length of the CDR3 is 16 residues. The junction had 9 bases not matched to a gene; V was cut back by 4 bases and J by 4 bases. Germline V gives CDR1 SGHRS, CDR2 YFSETQ. This CDR3 is CASSTGQGRLSDTQYF. As DNA, the CDR3 is TGCGCCAGCAGCACGGGACAGGGGAGACTATCAGATACGCAGTATTTT.

The chain employs TRBV2 and TRBJ2-7; no definite D call. Trimming took off 3 bases at V and 0 bases at J, with 12 bases between the two ends. CDR1 and CDR2 from the germline V gene are SNHLY and FYNNEI. CDR3 length: 15 residues. CDR3 residues: CASSDHELSSYEQYF. The DNA for the CDR3 is TGTGCCAGCAGTGATCATGAGTTGAGCTCCTACGAGCAGTACTTC.

CDR3 in amino acids: CASSQSTGGRGKSPLHF. Here the CDR3 DNA reads TGTGCCAGCAGCCAATCCACCGGGGGGCGCGGAAAATCACCCCTCCACTTT. V gene TRBV7-6 combines with J gene TRBJ1-6; TRBD1 might be the D (6 bases). The CDR3 is 17 residues long. Looked up from germline, CDR1 is SGHVS and CDR2 is FNYEAQ. The V and J ends lost 5 bases and 10 bases respectively, with 24 bases between them.

The chain is built from TRBV2 and TRBJ1-6; D possibly corresponds to TRBD1 (5 bases). Deletions cut 2 bases from V and 6 bases from J, with 11 bases between. Looked up from germline, CDR1 is SNHLY and CDR2 is FYNNEI. The CDR3 length is 15 residues. Here the CDR3 DNA reads TGTGCCAGCAGTGAACAGGGTTCGACTAATTCACCCCTCCACTTT. It is translated as CASSEQGSTNSPLHF.

The chain uses TRBV5-1 and TRBJ2-5; 13 bases line up with TRBD2. The CDR3 runs to 17 residues. With V trimmed by 6 bases and J by 5 bases, 13 bases remained unmatched. Germline loops: CDR1 SGHRS, CDR2 YFSETQ. DNA for the CDR3: TGCGCCAGCACCCCGCTGACTAGCGGGGGGACCGGGGAGACCCAGTACTTC. This gives the protein CASTPLTSGGTGETQYF.

CDR3 residues: CASSTTGGTEAFF. The CDR3 nucleotides are TGTGCCAGCAGCACGACAGGGGGCACTGAAGCTTTCTTT. This chain joins TRBV3-1 (or the pseudogene TRBV3-2) and TRBJ1-1; TRBD1 aligns across 9 bases. V shed 5 bases, J shed 4 bases, and the junction held 2 bases outside the gene matches. Germline V CDR1 and CDR2: LGHDT, YNNKEL (reference sequence). The CDR3 consists of 13 residues.

The genes are TRBV28 and TRBJ1-1, with no clear D. In germline, CDR1 is MDHEN, CDR2 SYDVKM. Between the trimmed V and J ends, which lost 3 bases and 2 bases, there was a span of 16 bases. The CDR3 sequence is 16 residues long. The CDR3 loop is CASSFGGSRLNTEAFF. CDR3 nucleotide sequence: TGTGCCAGCAGTTTTGGAGGGTCCCGGCTTAACACTGAAGCTTTCTTT.

This clone was found once. V is TRBV6-5 and J is TRBJ2-1, with D possibly being TRBD2 (5 bases). This CDR3 has 15 residues. Germline V gene data show CDR1 as MNHEY and CDR2 as SVGAGI. V lost 1 base, J lost 4 bases, and 11 bases lay in between. In DNA, the CDR3 is TGTGCCAGCAGTTACTTCGACGGGAATTACAATGAGCAGTTCTTC. Its protein is CASSYFDGNYNEQFF.

This clone was detected ten times or more. The chain joins TRBV11-3 to TRBJ2-2, with 8 nucleotides matching TRBD1. Germline values: CDR1 SGHNT, CDR2 YENEEA. V shed 0 bases and J 2 bases; nucleotides not matched to a gene: 8. This CDR3 is built from 18 residues. The CDR3: CASSLEHSGTGNTGELFF. Written as DNA, the CDR3 is TGTGCCAGCAGCTTAGAACACTCCGGGACAGGCAACACCGGGGAGCTGTTTTTT.

The chain employs TRBV4-2 and TRBJ2-7, with TRBD2 matching over 8 bases. The CDR3 is 15 residues long. V lost 2 bases, J lost 4 bases, and 7 bases stayed unmatched. The V gene's germline CDR1 is LGHNA and CDR2 YNFKEQ. CDR3 nucleotides: TGTGCCAGCAGCCAAATAGGGACTAGGAAATACGAGCAGTACTTC. Translating gives CASSQIGTRKYEQYF.

This clone was seen once. The rearrangement uses TRBV27 and TRBJ1-2; 10 nucleotides align to TRBD1. The CDR3 spans 14 residues. With 6 bases clipped from V and 4 bases from J, the junction kept 5 bases outside the gene matches. Per the germline V gene, CDR1 is MNHEY and CDR2 is SMNVEV (reference sequence). The DNA of the CDR3 is TGTGCCAGCAGGCCCGGACAGGGGGGCTATGGCTACACCTTC. It is translated as CASRPGQGGYGYTF.

The chain uses TRBV7-9 and TRBJ1-5, with D possibly being TRBD1 (5 bases). Germline lookup yields CDR1 SEHNR and CDR2 FQNEAQ (reference sequence). The V end lost 3 bases, the J end lost 3 bases, and 12 bases lay between the germline ends. This CDR3 is 15 amino acids long. In DNA, the CDR3 is TGTGCCAGCAGCTTCGGTCAGGGTCCCAATCAGCCCCAGCATTTT. It codes for CASSFGQGPNQPQHF.

The rearrangement links TRBV18 to TRBJ1-1, with D possibly matching TRBD1 (5 bases). The CDR3 spans 15 residues. CDR1 and CDR2 from the germline V gene are KGHSH and LQKENI. Deletions cut 0 bases from V and 5 bases from J, with 13 bases between. CDR3 residues: CASSPPLGVGTEAFF. DNA of the CDR3: TGTGCCAGCTCACCACCTTTAGGGGTAGGGACTGAAGCTTTCTTT.

The V gene is TRBV9, the J gene TRBJ2-5; 9 nucleotides match TRBD1. Unmatched junction bases numbered 9, after V lost 4 bases and J lost 5 bases. The CDR3 has 15 residues. Germline CDR1 reads SGDLS; CDR2 reads YYNGEE. The CDR3 spells CASSPDRGAYETQYF. The CDR3 nucleotides read TGTGCCAGCAGCCCCGACAGGGGGGCGTATGAGACCCAGTACTTC.

The CDR3 protein is CASSGAPGGTQYF. CDR3 coding DNA: TGTGCCAGCAGCGGGGCCCCCGGGGGGACCCAGTACTTC. V gene TRBV3-1 (or the pseudogene TRBV3-2) combines with J gene TRBJ2-5; maybe TRBD2 (6 bases). Germline CDR1 reads LGHDT; CDR2 reads YNNKEL (reference sequence). The CDR3 runs 13 residues. Trimming removed 5 bases at V and 7 bases at J, with 14 bases between.

The V and J genes are TRBV18 and TRBJ2-7; a weak D match, TRBD1 (7 bases). The V end was cut by 3 bases, the J end by 3 bases, with 15 bases between. The CDR3 runs 15 residues. The germline gives CDR1 KGHSH, CDR2 LQKENI. The CDR3 spells CASSPGAGTVYEQYF. The CDR3 bases are TGTGCCAGCTCACCTGGGGCGGGGACAGTCTACGAGCAGTACTTC.

This chain links TRBV3-1 (or the pseudogene TRBV3-2) with TRBJ1-1; 10 bases agree with TRBD1. Losses at the gene ends were 11 bases for V and 10 bases for J; bases not matched to a gene: 19. The CDR3 length is 15 residues. Germline V lookup: CDR1 LGHDT, CDR2 YNNKEL (reference sequence). DNA for the CDR3: TGTGCCGCCTTACCCGGGACAGGGGTAATGGAGGGAGCTTTCTTT. Protein product: CAALPGTGVMEGAFF.

The rearrangement joins TRBV27 to TRBJ2-1; D unresolved. The CDR3 has 12 residues. Trimming removed 3 bases from V and 6 bases from J, with 6 bases in between. The V gene's germline CDR1 is MNHEY and CDR2 SMNVEV (reference sequence). The CDR3 nucleotides read TGTGCCAGCAGTTTCCCCGGCAATGAGCAGTTCTTC. Translation gives CASSFPGNEQFF.

The rearrangement links TRBV4-1 to TRBJ2-1; D perhaps matches TRBD2 (6 bases). Germline V CDR1 and CDR2: MGHRA, YSYEKL. V was shortened by 3 bases and J by 4 bases, with 13 bases between the two germline ends. This CDR3 region has 15 residues. Written as DNA, the CDR3 is TGCGCCAGCAGCCATGCGGGGTCCCTTTACAATGAGCAGTTCTTC. Protein product: CASSHAGSLYNEQFF.

The chain has TRBV4-3 and TRBJ1-1, with TRBD1 matching over 8 bases. CDR1 and CDR2 from the germline V gene are LGHNA and YSLEER. V trimming: 3 bases; J trimming: 8 bases; junction bases outside the gene matches: 5. The CDR3 is 13 residues long. The CDR3 nucleotides are TGCGCCAGCAGCCATGGGACAGGCCGAGAAGCTTTCTTT. Its protein product is CASSHGTGREAFF.

This clone occurred a few times. V and J are TRBV4-3 and TRBJ2-7; the match to TRBD1 covers 7 bases. Germline-derived CDR1 and CDR2 are LGHNA and YSLEER. There are 15 residues in the CDR3. The J segment lost 7 bases and the V segment lost 4 bases, leaving 13 bases of the junction unmatched. CDR3 in amino acids: CASSRWTGASVEQYF. In DNA, the CDR3 is TGCGCCAGCAGCCGCTGGACAGGCGCTTCAGTAGAGCAGTACTTC.

V is TRBV4-3 and J is TRBJ1-2; D ambiguous. The germline gives CDR1 LGHNA, CDR2 YSLEER. V gave up 0 bases and J gave up 2 bases, with 10 bases separating them. This CDR3 region has 15 residues. The CDR3 DNA sequence: TGCGCCAGCAGCCAAGAAAGCGGGATAAACTATGGCTACACCTTC. Protein sequence: CASSQESGINYGYTF.

This clone was detected only once. The CDR3 reads CASSDAPGQGSSEAFF. CDR3 coding DNA: TGTGCCAGCAGCGACGCACCGGGACAGGGGTCCTCTGAAGCTTTCTTT. The chain employs TRBV9 and TRBJ1-1, with TRBD1 matching 10 bases. In germline, CDR1 is SGDLS, CDR2 YYNGEE. With V trimmed by 3 bases and J by 6 bases, 11 bases remained unmatched. The CDR3 extends over 16 amino acids.

The chain employs TRBV4-3 and TRBJ1-1; no definite D call. The V and J ends lost 0 bases and 12 bases respectively, with 23 bases between them. Germline V gene lookup returns CDR1 LGHNA and CDR2 YSLEER. This CDR3 contains 16 residues. CDR3 residues: CASSQDQIWSGIGSFF. The CDR3 DNA follows: TGCGCCAGCAGCCAAGATCAAATTTGGAGCGGGATAGGATCTTTCTTT.

The chain joins TRBV4-1 to TRBJ2-2, with 7 bases aligning to TRBD1. Germline CDR1 MGHRA, CDR2 YSYEKL. The V segment lost 2 bases and the J segment 5 bases; nucleotides outside the gene matches: 2. The CDR3 runs to 14 residues. In DNA, the CDR3 is TGCGCCAGCAGCCAACAGACAGGGACCGGGGAGCTGTTTTTT. Protein sequence: CASSQQTGTGELFF.

The chain combines TRBV3-1 (or the pseudogene TRBV3-2) with TRBJ1-2; TRBD1 matches at 7 bases. Germline values: CDR1 LGHDT, CDR2 YNNKEL (reference sequence). This CDR3 has 15 residues. V shed 4 bases and J 9 bases; nucleotides not matched to a gene: 14. In DNA form, the CDR3 reads TGTGCCAGCAGCCTGATTCGGTTGGGACAGCGAAGCTACACCTTC. Protein product: CASSLIRLGQRSYTF.

This clone has just a few counts. The CDR3 sequence is CASSEASSRSETQYF. In nucleotides, the CDR3 is TGCGCCAGCAGTGAGGCCTCTAGCAGATCCGAGACCCAGTACTTC. The chain employs TRBV10-1 and TRBJ2-5; tentative D call: TRBD2 (5 bases). CDR3 length equals 15 residues. Between the trimmed V and J ends, which lost 2 bases and 5 bases, there was a span of 15 bases. Germline CDR1 WNHNN, CDR2 SYGVQD (reference sequence).

The rearrangement joins TRBV13 to TRBJ1-3; no definite D call. This CDR3 has 13 residues. Germline loops: CDR1 PRHDT, CDR2 FYEKMQ (reference sequence). Trimming removed 0 bases from V and 6 bases from J, with 6 bases in between. CDR3 sequence: CASSLGAENTIYF. Written as DNA, the CDR3 is TGTGCCAGCAGCTTAGGCGCAGAAAACACCATATATTTT.

The rearrangement uses TRBV7-9 and TRBJ2-7; a weak D match, TRBD2 (5 bases). The CDR3 runs 15 residues. Germline lookup yields CDR1 SEHNR and CDR2 FQNEAQ (reference sequence). Deletions cut 1 base from V and 0 bases from J, with 10 bases between. Written as DNA, the CDR3 is TGTGCCAGCAGCTTAGAACGGGGTCTCTCCTACGAGCAGTACTTC. This translates into CASSLERGLSYEQYF.

V usage is TRBV5-4 and J usage is TRBJ2-7, with 10 bases fitting TRBD2. J lost 2 bases, V lost 5 bases, and 7 bases had no gene match. This CDR3 is 15 amino acids long. Germline V gene lookup returns CDR1 SGHNT and CDR2 YYREEE (reference sequence). The CDR3 loop reads CASRLAGAMAYEQYF. CDR3 DNA sequence: TGTGCCAGCAGGCTAGCGGGGGCAATGGCCTACGAGCAGTACTTC.